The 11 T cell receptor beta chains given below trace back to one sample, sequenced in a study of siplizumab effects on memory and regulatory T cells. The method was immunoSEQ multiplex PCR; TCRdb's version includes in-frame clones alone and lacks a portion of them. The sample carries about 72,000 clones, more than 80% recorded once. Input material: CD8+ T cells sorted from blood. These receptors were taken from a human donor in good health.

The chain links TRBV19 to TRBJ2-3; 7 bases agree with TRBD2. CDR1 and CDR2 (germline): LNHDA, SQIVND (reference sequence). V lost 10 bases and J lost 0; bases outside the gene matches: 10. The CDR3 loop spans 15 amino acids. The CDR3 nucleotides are TGTGCCACAAAGAACAAAGCGGGAAGCACAGATACGCAGTATTTT. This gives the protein CATKNKAGSTDTQYF.

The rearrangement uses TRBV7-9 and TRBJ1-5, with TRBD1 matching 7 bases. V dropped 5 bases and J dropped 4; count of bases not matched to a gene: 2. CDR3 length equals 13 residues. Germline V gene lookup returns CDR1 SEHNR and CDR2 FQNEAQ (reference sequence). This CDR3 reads CASSEDRNQPQHF. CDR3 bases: TGTGCCAGCAGCGAGGACAGGAATCAGCCCCAGCATTTT.

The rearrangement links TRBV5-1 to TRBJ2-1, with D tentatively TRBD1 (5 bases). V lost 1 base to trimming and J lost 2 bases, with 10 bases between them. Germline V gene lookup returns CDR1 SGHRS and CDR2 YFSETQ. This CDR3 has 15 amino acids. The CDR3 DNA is TGCGCCAGCAGCTTGATCGACAGCCCCTACAATGAGCAGTTCTTC. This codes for CASSLIDSPYNEQFF.

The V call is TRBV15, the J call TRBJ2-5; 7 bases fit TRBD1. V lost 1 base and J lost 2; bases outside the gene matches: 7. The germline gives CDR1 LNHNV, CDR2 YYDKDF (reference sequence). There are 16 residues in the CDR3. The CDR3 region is CATSRVPGQPQETQYF. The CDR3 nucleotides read TGTGCCACCAGCAGAGTCCCGGGACAGCCTCAAGAGACCCAGTACTTC.

CDR3 bases: TGTGCCAGCACCCCGGGACAGGCCTACTACGAGCAGTACTTC. Residues: CASTPGQAYYEQYF. The chain combines TRBV6-1 with TRBJ2-7; 8 bases are a match to TRBD1. The V and J ends lost 7 bases and 3 bases, in that order; junction bases with no gene match: 8. This CDR3 contains 14 residues. CDR1 is MNHNS, CDR2 SASEGT, per germline.

DNA of the CDR3: TGCAGCGTTCTGGGGACTAGCGGGAGCTACAATGAGCAGTTCTTC. Translated, it gives CSVLGTSGSYNEQFF. This chain uses TRBV29-1 with TRBJ2-1; 14 bases match TRBD2. Per the germline V gene, CDR1 is SQVTM and CDR2 is ANQGSEA. Trimming cost V 5 bases and J 3 bases; bases outside gene matches: 3. This CDR3 is 15 amino acids long.

The CDR3 nucleotides are TGTGCCAGCAGCCCTGGGACTAGCGGCTACGAGCAGTACTTC. Protein sequence: CASSPGTSGYEQYF. The J gene is TRBJ2-7, the V gene TRBV7-3; TRBD2 agrees at 11 bases. Germline CDR1 is SGHTA and CDR2 is FQGTGA. With V trimmed by 5 bases and J by 3 bases, 3 bases remained unmatched. This CDR3 region has 14 residues.

CDR3 loop: CASSYVGQGAEAFF. DNA for the CDR3: TGTGCCAGCAGTTACGTCGGACAGGGTGCTGAAGCTTTCTTT. The J gene is TRBJ1-1, the V gene TRBV6-5, with 8 bases lining up with TRBD1. V dropped 2 bases and J dropped 6; count of bases not matched to a gene: 5. CDR1 and CDR2 (germline): MNHEY, SVGAGI. The CDR3 runs to 14 residues.

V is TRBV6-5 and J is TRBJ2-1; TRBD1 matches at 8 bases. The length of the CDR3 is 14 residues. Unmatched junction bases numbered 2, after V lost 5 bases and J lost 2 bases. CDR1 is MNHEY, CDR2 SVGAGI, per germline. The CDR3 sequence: CASSPGQAYNEQFF. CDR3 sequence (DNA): TGTGCCAGCAGTCCGGGACAGGCCTACAATGAGCAGTTCTTC.

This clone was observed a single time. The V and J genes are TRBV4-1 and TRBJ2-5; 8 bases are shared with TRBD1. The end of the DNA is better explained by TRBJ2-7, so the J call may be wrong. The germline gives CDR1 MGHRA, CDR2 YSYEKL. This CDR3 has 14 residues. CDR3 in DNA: TGCGCCAGCAGCCTAAAGGACAGGGTTTACGAGCAGTACTTC. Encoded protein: CASSLKDRVYEQYF.

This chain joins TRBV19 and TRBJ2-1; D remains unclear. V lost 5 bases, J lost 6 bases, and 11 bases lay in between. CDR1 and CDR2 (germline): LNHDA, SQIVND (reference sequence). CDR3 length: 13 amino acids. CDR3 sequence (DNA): TGTGCCAGTAGTGTTAGTGTTTCCAATGAGCAGTTCTTC. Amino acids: CASSVSVSNEQFF. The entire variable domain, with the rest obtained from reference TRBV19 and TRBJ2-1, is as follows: DGGITQSPKYLFRKEGQNVTLSCEQNLNHDAMYWYRQDPGQGLRLIYYSQIVNDFQKGDIAEGYSVSREKKESFPLTVTSAQKNPTAFYLCASSVSVSNEQFFGPGTRLTVL.